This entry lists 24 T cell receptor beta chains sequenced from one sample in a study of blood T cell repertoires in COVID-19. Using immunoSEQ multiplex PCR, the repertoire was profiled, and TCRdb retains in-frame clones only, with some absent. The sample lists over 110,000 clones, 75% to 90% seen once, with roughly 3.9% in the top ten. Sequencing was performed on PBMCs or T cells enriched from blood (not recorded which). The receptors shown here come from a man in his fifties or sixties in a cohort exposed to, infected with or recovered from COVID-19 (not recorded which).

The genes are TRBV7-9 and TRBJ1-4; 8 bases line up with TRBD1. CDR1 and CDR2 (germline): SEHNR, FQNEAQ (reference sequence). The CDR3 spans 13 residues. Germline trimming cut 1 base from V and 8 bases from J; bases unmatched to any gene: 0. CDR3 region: CASSLGTGEKLFF. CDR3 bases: TGTGCCAGCAGCTTAGGGACAGGGGAAAAACTGTTTTTT.

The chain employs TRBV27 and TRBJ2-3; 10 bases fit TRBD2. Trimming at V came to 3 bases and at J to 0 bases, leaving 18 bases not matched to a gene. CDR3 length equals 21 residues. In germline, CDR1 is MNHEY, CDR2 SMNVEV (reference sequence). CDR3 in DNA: TGTGCCAGCAGTTTTGCGTGGCGAGCGGGGGGGGACGGGGAAAGCACAGATACGCAGTATTTT. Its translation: CASSFAWRAGGDGESTDTQYF.

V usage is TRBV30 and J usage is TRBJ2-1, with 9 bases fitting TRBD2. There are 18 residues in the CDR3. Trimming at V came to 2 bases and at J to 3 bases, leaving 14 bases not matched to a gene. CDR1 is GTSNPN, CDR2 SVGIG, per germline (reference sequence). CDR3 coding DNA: TGTGCCTGGAGTCCCCGCGGGAGGGCCCTCGGGTTCTACAATGAGCAGTTCTTC. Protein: CAWSPRGRALGFYNEQFF.

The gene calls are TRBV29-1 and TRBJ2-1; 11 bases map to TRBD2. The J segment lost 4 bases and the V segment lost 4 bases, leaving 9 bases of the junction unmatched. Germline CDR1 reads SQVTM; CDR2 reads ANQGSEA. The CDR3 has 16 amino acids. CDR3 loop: CSVAGALAGAYNEQFF. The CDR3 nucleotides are TGCAGCGTTGCAGGAGCACTAGCGGGGGCATACAATGAGCAGTTCTTC.

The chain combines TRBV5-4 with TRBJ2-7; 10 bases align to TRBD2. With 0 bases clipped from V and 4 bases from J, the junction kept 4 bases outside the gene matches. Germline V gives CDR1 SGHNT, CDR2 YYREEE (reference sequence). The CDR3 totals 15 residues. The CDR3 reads CASSLASSGGYEQYF. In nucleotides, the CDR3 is TGTGCCAGCAGCTTGGCTTCTAGCGGGGGTTACGAGCAGTACTTC.

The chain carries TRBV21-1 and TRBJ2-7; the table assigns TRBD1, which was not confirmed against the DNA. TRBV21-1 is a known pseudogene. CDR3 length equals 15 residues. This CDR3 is CASSKGRQVTYEQYF. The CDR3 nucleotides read TGTGCCAGCAGCAAAGGCCGACAGGTTACCTACGAGCAGTACTTC.

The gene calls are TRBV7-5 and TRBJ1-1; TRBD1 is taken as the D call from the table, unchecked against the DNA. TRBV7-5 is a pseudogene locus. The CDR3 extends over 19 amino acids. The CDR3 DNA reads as TGTGTCAGAAGCTGTCGACCACTCCGGGACAGGGGGCTGAACACTGAAGCTTTCTTT. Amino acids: CVRSCRPLRDRGLNTEAFF.

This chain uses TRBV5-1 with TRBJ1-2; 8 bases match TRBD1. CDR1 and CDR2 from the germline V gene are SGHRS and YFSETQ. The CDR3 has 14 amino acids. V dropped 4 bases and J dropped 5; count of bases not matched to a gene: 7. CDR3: CASSPEGTGYGYTF. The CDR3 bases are TGCGCCAGCAGCCCGGAGGGGACAGGTTATGGCTACACCTTC. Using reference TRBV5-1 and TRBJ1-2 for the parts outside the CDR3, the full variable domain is KAGVTQTPRYLIKTRGQQVTLSCSPISGHRSVSWYQQTPGQGLQFLFEYFSETQRNKGNFPGRFSGRQFSNSRSEMNVSTLELGDSALYLCASSPEGTGYGYTFGSGTRLTVV.

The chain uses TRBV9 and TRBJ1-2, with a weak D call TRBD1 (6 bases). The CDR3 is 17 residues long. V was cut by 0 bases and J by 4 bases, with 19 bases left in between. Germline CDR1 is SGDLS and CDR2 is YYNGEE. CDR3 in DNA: TGTGCCAGCAGCGTAGGGGGACCATCAACAGGGCCCTATGGCTACACCTTC. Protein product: CASSVGGPSTGPYGYTF.

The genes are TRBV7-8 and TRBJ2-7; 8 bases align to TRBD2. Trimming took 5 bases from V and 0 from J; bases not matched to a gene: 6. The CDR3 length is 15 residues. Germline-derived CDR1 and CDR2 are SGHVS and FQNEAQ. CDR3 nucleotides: TGTGCCAGCAGCGTAGACGGGGGGGACTCCTACGAGCAGTACTTC. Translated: CASSVDGGDSYEQYF.

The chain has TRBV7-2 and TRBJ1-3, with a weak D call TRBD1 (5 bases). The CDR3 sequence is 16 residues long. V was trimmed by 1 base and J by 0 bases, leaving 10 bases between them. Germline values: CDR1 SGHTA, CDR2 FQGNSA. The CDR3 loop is CASSLGAGISGNTIYF. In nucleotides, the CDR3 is TGTGCCAGCAGCTTAGGGGCAGGGATCTCTGGAAACACCATATATTTT.

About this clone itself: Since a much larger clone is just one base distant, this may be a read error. The DNA of the CDR3 is TGTGCCAGCAGTTCCGGGACAGGGATCTACGAGCAGTACTTC. This gives the protein CASSSGTGIYEQYF. The genes are TRBV28 and TRBJ2-7, with 9 bases lining up with TRBD1. Germline V gives CDR1 MDHEN, CDR2 SYDVKM. V was pared by 4 bases and J by 3 bases, with 4 bases of the junction left unmatched. CDR3 length: 14 amino acids.

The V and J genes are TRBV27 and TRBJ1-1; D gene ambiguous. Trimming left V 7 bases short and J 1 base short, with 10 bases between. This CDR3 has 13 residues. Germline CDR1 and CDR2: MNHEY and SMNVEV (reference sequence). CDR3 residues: CASTSLGNTEAFF. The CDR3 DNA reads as TGTGCCAGCACTAGTTTAGGGAACACTGAAGCTTTCTTT.

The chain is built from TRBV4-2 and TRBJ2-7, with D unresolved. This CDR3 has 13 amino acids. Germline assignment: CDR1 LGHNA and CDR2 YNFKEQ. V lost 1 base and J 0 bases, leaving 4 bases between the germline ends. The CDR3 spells CASSQVYSYEQYF. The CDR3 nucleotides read TGTGCCAGCAGCCAAGTTTACTCCTACGAGCAGTACTTC.

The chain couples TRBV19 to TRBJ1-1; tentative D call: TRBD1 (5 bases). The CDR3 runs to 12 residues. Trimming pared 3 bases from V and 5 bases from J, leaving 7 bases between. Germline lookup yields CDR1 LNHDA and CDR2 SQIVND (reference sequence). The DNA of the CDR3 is TGTGCCAGTAGTATGGGACTTACTGAAGCTTTCTTT. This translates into CASSMGLTEAFF.

CDR3 sequence (DNA): TGTGCCACCAATGCCGCGGACATCGGTCAGCCCCAGCATTTT. Its protein is CATNAADIGQPQHF. V gene TRBV10-3 combines with J gene TRBJ1-5; tentative D call: TRBD1 (5 bases). The CDR3 loop spans 14 amino acids. The V end lost 10 bases, the J end lost 6 bases, and 19 bases lay between the germline ends. CDR1 and CDR2 (germline): ENHRY, SYGVKD.

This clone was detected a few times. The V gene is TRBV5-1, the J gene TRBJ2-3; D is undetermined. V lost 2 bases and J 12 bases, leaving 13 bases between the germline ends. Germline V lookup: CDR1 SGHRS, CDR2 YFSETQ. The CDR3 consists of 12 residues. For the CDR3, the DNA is TGCGCCAGCAGCTTAACAGCCATGGCCCAGTATTTT. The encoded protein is CASSLTAMAQYF.

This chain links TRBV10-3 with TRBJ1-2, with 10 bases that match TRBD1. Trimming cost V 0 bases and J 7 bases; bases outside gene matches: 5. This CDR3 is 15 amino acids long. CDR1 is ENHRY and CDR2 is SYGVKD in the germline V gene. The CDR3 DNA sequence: TGTGCCATCAGTGAGTCGGGACAGGGGCTGGGTGGCTACACCTTC. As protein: CAISESGQGLGGYTF.

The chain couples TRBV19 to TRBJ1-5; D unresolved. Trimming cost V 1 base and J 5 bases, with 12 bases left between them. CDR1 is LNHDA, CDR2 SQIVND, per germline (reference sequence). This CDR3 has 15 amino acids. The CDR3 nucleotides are TGTGCCAGTAGTATAGGGAACAGCGGATATCAGCCCCAGCATTTT. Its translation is CASSIGNSGYQPQHF.

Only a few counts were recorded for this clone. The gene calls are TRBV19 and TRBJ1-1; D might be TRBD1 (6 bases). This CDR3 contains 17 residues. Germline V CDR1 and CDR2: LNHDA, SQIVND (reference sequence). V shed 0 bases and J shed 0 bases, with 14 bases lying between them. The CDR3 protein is CASSIDRGRVMNTEAFF. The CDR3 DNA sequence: TGTGCCAGTAGTATAGACAGGGGAAGAGTCATGAACACTGAAGCTTTCTTT.

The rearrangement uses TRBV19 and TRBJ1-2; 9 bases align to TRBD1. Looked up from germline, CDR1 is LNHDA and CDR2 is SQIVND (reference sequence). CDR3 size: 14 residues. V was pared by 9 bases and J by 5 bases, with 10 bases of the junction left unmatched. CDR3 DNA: TGTGCCAGCAGAACAGGGGGCTCTTCATATGGCTACACCTTC. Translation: CASRTGGSSYGYTF. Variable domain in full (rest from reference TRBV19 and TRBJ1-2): DGGITQSPKYLFRKEGQNVTLSCEQNLNHDAMYWYRQDPGQGLRLIYYSQIVNDFQKGDIAEGYSVSREKKESFPLTVTSAQKNPTAFYLCASRTGGSSYGYTFGSGTRLTVV.

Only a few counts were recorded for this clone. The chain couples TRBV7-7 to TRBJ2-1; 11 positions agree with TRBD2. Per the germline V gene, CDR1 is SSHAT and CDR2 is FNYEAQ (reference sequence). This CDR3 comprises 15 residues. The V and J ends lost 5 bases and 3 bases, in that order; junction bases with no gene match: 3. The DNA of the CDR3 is TGTGCCAGCAGCCCCGGGACTAGCGGCTACAATGAGCAGTTCTTC. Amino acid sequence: CASSPGTSGYNEQFF.

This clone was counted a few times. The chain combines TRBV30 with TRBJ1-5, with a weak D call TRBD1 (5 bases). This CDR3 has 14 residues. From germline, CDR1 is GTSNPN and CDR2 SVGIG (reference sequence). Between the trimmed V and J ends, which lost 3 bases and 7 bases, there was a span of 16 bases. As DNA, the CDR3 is TGTGCCTGGAGCTCAGGGAGGGCCAGCCAGCCCCAGCATTTT. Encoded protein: CAWSSGRASQPQHF.

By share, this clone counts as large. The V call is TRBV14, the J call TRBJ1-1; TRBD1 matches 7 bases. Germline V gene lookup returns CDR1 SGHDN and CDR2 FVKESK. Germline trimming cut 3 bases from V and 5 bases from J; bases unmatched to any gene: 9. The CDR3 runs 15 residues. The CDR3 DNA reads TGTGCCAGCAGCCATCTGACAGGGTGGGAAACTGAAGCTTTCTTT. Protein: CASSHLTGWETEAFF.